The following is a TCR beta chain sequence with its context. No antigen is known for it. V lost 4 bases to trimming and J lost 7 bases; unmatched junction nucleotides: 14. Germline CDR1 reads SEHNR; CDR2 reads FQNEAQ (reference sequence). The length of the CDR3 is 18 residues. Roughly 9 x 10^4 TCR templates were assayed per sample. TCRdb's table, derived via immunoSEQ multiplex PCR, lists solely in-frame clones and lacks some. In the table there are more than 50,000 clones, about 92% of which are singletons. The record originates from a study of siplizumab effects on memory and regulatory T cells. Whole-study findings and limits: A small minority of alloreactive clones were mapped to unstimulated subsets. Naive T cell populations appeared to exhibit greater diversity than memory cells and appeared to be major alloresponse contributors. Proliferating siplizumab-cultured Tregs lacked confirmed suppressive function.

The clonotype comes from a human donor in good health. This chain joins TRBV7-9 and TRBJ1-4; 11 positions match TRBD1. Sequences were obtained from CD8+ T cells sorted from blood. This CDR3 reads CASSYGPGTGGGGEKLFF. CDR3 in DNA: TGTGCCAGCAGCTACGGTCCCGGGACAGGGGGTGGTGGTGAAAAACTGTTTTTT.